Listed here are 10 T cell receptor beta chains from one sample, sequenced in a study of identical twins. TCRdb fed the 5' RACE reads into MiXCR, producing one record per CDR3 protein. The sample records approximately 680,000 distinct CDR3 sequences, around 7.5% being singletons. The data were also submitted as part of a second study, on yellow fever vaccine responses in identical twins.

Sequencing used PBMCs. The receptors shown here come from a woman aged 18-29 years in good health.

This clonotype was recorded a few times. The chain links TRBV29-1 to TRBJ2-6, with D hard to call. The CDR3 has 11 amino acids. Germline CDR1 reads SQVTM; CDR2 reads ANQGSEA. V dropped 3 bases and J dropped 15 bases, with 12 bases sitting between them. The CDR3 DNA reads TGCAGCGTTGATCTGTACGGAAGCCTGACTTTC. Its translation is CSVDLYGSLTF.

The chain joins TRBV3-1 to TRBJ2-3; TRBD1 matches 8 bases. With 2 bases clipped from V and 0 bases from J, the junction kept 7 bases outside the gene matches. This CDR3 contains 17 residues. The germline V gene encodes CDR1 LGHDT and CDR2 YNNKEL (reference sequence). CDR3 nucleotide sequence: TGTGCCAGCAGCCAACCCTCGCAGGGGGCAAGCACAGATACGCAGTATTTT. It encodes CASSQPSQGASTDTQYF.

This sequence joins TRBV28 and TRBJ2-2, with 10 positions matching TRBD1. The length of the CDR3 is 15 residues. The ends lost 6 bases at V and 7 bases at J; junction bases unmatched: 8. The germline V gene has CDR1 MDHEN and CDR2 SYDVKM. Here the CDR3 reads CASSQTGGAVGELFF. DNA for the CDR3: TGTGCCAGCAGCCAGACAGGGGGCGCGGTCGGGGAGCTGTTTTTT.

This clonotype was picked up a small number of times. The CDR3 loop reads CASSLGVATQETQYF. CDR3 nucleotides: TGTGCCAGCAGCCTCGGGGTAGCTACTCAAGAGACCCAGTACTTC. The chain couples TRBV11-2 to TRBJ2-5; the D gene is possibly TRBD2 (5 bases). This CDR3 has 15 amino acids. Per the germline V gene, CDR1 is SGHAT and CDR2 is FQNNGV. Trimming removed 5 bases from V and 2 bases from J, with 15 bases in between. The whole variable domain, remainder taken from reference TRBV11-2 and TRBJ2-5, is EAGVAQSPRYKIIEKRQSVAFWCNPISGHATLYWYQQILGQGPKLLIQFQNNGVVDDSQLPKDRFSAERLKGVDSTLKIQPAKLEDSAVYLCASSLGVATQETQYFGPGTRLLVL.

V usage is TRBV28 and J usage is TRBJ2-1; 9 nucleotides agree with TRBD2. This CDR3 has 14 amino acids. V shed 6 bases, J shed 11 bases, and the junction held 11 bases outside the gene matches. CDR1 is MDHEN and CDR2 is SYDVKM in the germline V gene. The CDR3 is CASSLAGPGGKQFF. The CDR3 region has the DNA TGTGCCAGCAGCCTAGCGGGACCGGGAGGAAAGCAGTTCTTC.

V is TRBV11-3 and J is TRBJ2-1, with D tentatively TRBD2 (5 bases). The length of the CDR3 is 15 residues. From germline, CDR1 is SGHNT and CDR2 YENEEA. V was cut by 1 base and J by 6 bases, with 13 bases left in between. In nucleotides, the CDR3 is TGTGCCAGCAGCTTAGTTGGGAGTTCTCGCAATGAGCAGTTCTTC. It codes for CASSLVGSSRNEQFF.

The chain combines TRBV4-1 with TRBJ2-7; D is unresolved. The CDR3 spans 14 residues. V was pared by 2 bases and J by 2 bases, with 10 bases between. CDR1 is MGHRA, CDR2 YSYEKL, per germline. Written as DNA, the CDR3 is TGCGCCAGCAGCCAATACGACGGACCCTACGAGCAGTACGTC. Amino acid sequence: CASSQYDGPYEQYV.

The chain couples TRBV2 to TRBJ2-3; D is ambiguous. V was cut by 3 bases and J by 0 bases, with 10 bases left in between. Germline-derived CDR1 and CDR2 are SNHLY and FYNNEI. The CDR3 has 15 residues. The CDR3 nucleotides are TGTGCCAGCAGTGACGCAGGAACCAGCACAGATACGCAGTATTTT. Translation: CASSDAGTSTDTQYF.

The chain uses TRBV9 and TRBJ2-2, with no clear D. In germline, CDR1 is SGDLS, CDR2 YYNGEE. The V end lost 3 bases, the J end lost 1 base, and 16 bases lay between the germline ends. The CDR3 has 17 residues. This chain's CDR3 is CASSAKKILGNTGELFF. The CDR3 coding sequence is TGTGCCAGCAGCGCCAAAAAGATACTCGGGAACACCGGGGAGCTGTTTTTT. Full variable domain (missing parts from reference TRBV9 and TRBJ2-2): DSGVTQTPKHLITATGQRVTLRCSPRSGDLSVYWYQQSLDQGLQFLIQYYNGEERAKGNILERFSAQQFPDLHSELNLSSLELGDSALYFCASSAKKILGNTGELFFGEGSRLTVL.

In DNA, the CDR3 is TGCGCCAGCAGCTCCCCGGACGGAGCCTACGAGCAGTACTTC. Protein product: CASSSPDGAYEQYF. The chain couples TRBV5-1 to TRBJ2-7, with D unresolved. This CDR3 has 14 residues. Trimming stripped 3 bases from V and 2 bases from J, with 12 bases between. The germline gives CDR1 SGHRS, CDR2 YFSETQ. The full variable domain, with the rest looked up from reference TRBV5-1 and TRBJ2-7, is KAGVTQTPRYLIKTRGQQVTLSCSPISGHRSVSWYQQTPGQGLQFLFEYFSETQRNKGNFPGRFSGRQFSNSRSEMNVSTLELGDSALYLCASSSPDGAYEQYFGPGTRLTVT.